The 24 T cell receptor beta chains given below trace back to one sample, sequenced in a study of cytotoxic CD8 clonotypes in ibrutinib-treated CLL. Assay used: immunoSEQ multiplex PCR; TCRdb lists only in-frame clones, some missing. This table has around 52,000 clones, roughly 50% appearing once. The specimen was PBMCs, collected after 24 months of ibrutinib treatment. The receptors shown here come from a human donor with chronic lymphocytic leukemia.

For the CDR3, the DNA is TGTGCCAGCAGCCTGGATTGGGCAACTAATGAAAAACTGTTTTTT. Its protein product is CASSLDWATNEKLFF. This chain joins TRBV6-5 and TRBJ1-4; D is ambiguous. The CDR3 contains 15 residues. Germline V gives CDR1 MNHEY, CDR2 SVGAGI. V was cut by 6 bases and J by 0 bases, with 11 bases left in between.

This clone was seen repeatedly, ten times or more. This chain joins TRBV4-2 and TRBJ2-7; 13 bases agree with TRBD2. J was trimmed by 7 bases and V by 1 base; bases with no gene match: 13. The CDR3 is 18 amino acids. Germline V lookup: CDR1 LGHNA, CDR2 YNFKEQ. The CDR3 DNA reads as TGTGCCAGCAGCCAAGGACTCGGAGGACTAGCGGGAGAAGATGAGCAGTACTTC. This gives the protein CASSQGLGGLAGEDEQYF.

This chain connects TRBV7-2 to TRBJ2-1; TRBD2 aligns across 7 bases. The CDR3 length is 15 residues. V dropped 10 bases and J dropped 4; count of bases not matched to a gene: 13. The germline CDR1 and CDR2 sequences are SGHTA and FQGNSA. CDR3 in DNA: TGTGCCACCTCTCGGCCTACCGGGGGGTACAATGAGCAGTTCTTC. It yields the protein CATSRPTGGYNEQFF. The full variable domain, its missing parts supplied by reference TRBV7-2 and TRBJ2-1, is GAGVSQSPSNKVTEKGKDVELRCDPISGHTALYWYRQSLGQGLEFLIYFQGNSAPDKSGLPSDRFSAERTGGSVSTLTIQRTQQEDSAVYLCATSRPTGGYNEQFFGPGTRLTVL.

This chain connects TRBV5-4 to TRBJ2-3; D gene unclear. The CDR3 length is 14 residues. Germline-derived CDR1 and CDR2 are SGHNT and YYREEE (reference sequence). Between the trimmed V and J ends, which lost 3 bases and 4 bases, there was a span of 12 bases. The CDR3 protein is CASSSTPRADTQYF. CDR3 coding DNA: TGTGCCAGCAGCTCTACCCCAAGGGCAGATACGCAGTATTTT.

V is TRBV11-2 and J is TRBJ2-3; D perhaps matches TRBD1 (6 bases). Trimming took off 4 bases at V and 3 bases at J, with 14 bases between the two ends. This CDR3 has 15 residues. The germline V gene has CDR1 SGHAT and CDR2 FQNNGV. CDR3 protein: CASSSRDTRTDTQYF. The CDR3 region has the DNA TGTGCCAGCAGCTCCCGGGACACAAGGACAGATACGCAGTATTTT.

This chain links TRBV27 with TRBJ1-5, with no clear D. The ends were cut back, 5 bases at V and 3 bases at J, with 11 bases in the middle. The CDR3 covers 14 residues. Per germline, CDR1 MNHEY and CDR2 SMNVEV (reference sequence). Written as DNA, the CDR3 is TGTGCCAGCAGTAACGGACTTTTCAATCAGCCCCAGCATTTT. As protein: CASSNGLFNQPQHF.

The rearrangement uses TRBV5-6 and TRBJ1-5; D unresolved. From germline, CDR1 is SGHDT and CDR2 YYEEEE. The CDR3 covers 14 residues. V was trimmed by 0 bases and J by 1 base, leaving 5 bases between them. Written as DNA, the CDR3 is TGTGCCAGCAGCTTGGCTGACAGCAATCAGCCCCAGCATTTT. It is translated as CASSLADSNQPQHF.

The chain links TRBV11-2 to TRBJ1-6; a weak D match, TRBD1 (6 bases). The germline gives CDR1 SGHAT, CDR2 FQNNGV. V was clipped by 3 bases and J by 3 bases, with 18 bases between them. CDR3 length: 18 residues. The CDR3 is CASSFRSGQPVYNSPLHF. The DNA of the CDR3 is TGTGCCAGCAGCTTTAGATCCGGACAGCCGGTCTATAATTCACCCCTCCACTTT.

The V and J genes are TRBV5-4 and TRBJ1-4; TRBD1 might be the D (5 bases). V lost 5 bases and J lost 3, with 11 bases in between. Germline assignment: CDR1 SGHNT and CDR2 YYREEE (reference sequence). CDR3 length: 14 residues. The CDR3 nucleotides read TGTGCCAGCAGATCGGCAGGGCCTAATGAAAAACTGTTTTTT. Translated: CASRSAGPNEKLFF.

By share, this clone ranks as medium-sized. The chain is built from TRBV28 and TRBJ2-5; perhaps TRBD2 as D (5 bases). CDR3 length equals 13 residues. CDR1 and CDR2 (germline): MDHEN, SYDVKM. Trimming shortened V by 7 bases and J by 5 bases, and 14 bases separated the two germline ends. In DNA form, the CDR3 reads TGTGCCAGCATAGCGCCCGGTAGGGAGACCCAGTACTTC. Encoded protein: CASIAPGRETQYF.

A few counts support this clone. The chain recombines TRBV5-1 with TRBJ2-2; the D gene is possibly TRBD2 (6 bases). CDR1 SGHRS and CDR2 YFSETQ come from the germline V gene. The V and J ends lost 5 bases and 6 bases respectively, with 14 bases between them. The CDR3 covers 14 residues. The CDR3 coding sequence is TGCGCCAGCAGGGAGGCTAGCGCGGCCGGGGAGCTGTTTTTT. It codes for CASREASAAGELFF.

The CDR3 DNA sequence: TGTGCCAGCAGTAAAGGGGTAGGTTTGGGTAGTGAGCAGTTCTTC. Translation gives CASSKGVGLGSEQFF. The rearrangement joins TRBV25-1 to TRBJ2-1; D might be TRBD1 (5 bases). The germline V gene encodes CDR1 MGHDK and CDR2 SYGVNS. V dropped 5 bases and J dropped 9 bases, with 20 bases sitting between them. CDR3 length: 15 amino acids.

The rearrangement joins TRBV5-6 to TRBJ1-2, with 7 bases that match TRBD1. Germline-derived CDR1 and CDR2 are SGHDT and YYEEEE. There are 16 residues in the CDR3. V trimming: 4 bases; J trimming: 1 base; junction bases outside the gene matches: 10. CDR3 amino acids: CASSNPPGQNNYGYTF. The CDR3 DNA follows: TGTGCCAGCAGCAACCCTCCGGGACAGAATAACTATGGCTACACCTTC.

The chain joins TRBV9 to TRBJ2-2, with 12 bases matching TRBD2. J gave up 7 bases and V 3 bases, and 7 bases lay outside the gene matches. In germline, CDR1 is SGDLS, CDR2 YYNGEE. The CDR3 runs 16 residues. DNA for the CDR3: TGTGCCAGCAGCGCCCTAGCGGGGGGGCGTGGCGGGGAGCTGTTTTTT. Translating gives CASSALAGGRGGELFF. The entire variable domain, with the rest obtained from reference TRBV9 and TRBJ2-2, is as follows: DSGVTQTPKHLITATGQRVTLRCSPRSGDLSVYWYQQSLDQGLQFLIQYYNGEERAKGNILERFSAQQFPDLHSELNLSSLELGDSALYFCASSALAGGRGGELFFGEGSRLTVL.

The chain links TRBV28 to TRBJ2-3, with TRBD1 matching 8 bases. CDR3 size: 12 residues. The V segment lost 6 bases and the J segment 8 bases; nucleotides outside the gene matches: 4. Germline V gene data show CDR1 as MDHEN and CDR2 as SYDVKM. The chain's CDR3 is CASRIQGGTQYF. CDR3 nucleotides: TGTGCCAGCAGGATACAGGGGGGTACGCAGTATTTT.

This sequence joins TRBV10-3 and TRBJ1-3; possible D gene TRBD1, 6 bases. The CDR3 length is 17 residues. V lost 4 bases and J 5 bases, leaving 21 bases between the germline ends. Germline V gene lookup returns CDR1 ENHRY and CDR2 SYGVKD. CDR3 residues: CAISANTRGQTRNTIYF. CDR3 bases: TGTGCCATCAGTGCTAACACCCGAGGACAGACCCGAAACACCATATATTTT.

There are a few counts of this clone. The chain links TRBV27 to TRBJ2-3, with a possible D match to TRBD2 (6 bases). CDR1 is MNHEY and CDR2 is SMNVEV in the germline V gene (reference sequence). The CDR3 covers 15 residues. V dropped 2 bases and J dropped 2 bases, with 11 bases sitting between them. CDR3 sequence: CASSLQRVLTDTQYF. The CDR3 bases are TGTGCCAGCAGTTTACAGCGGGTCCTCACAGATACGCAGTATTTT.

This clone was counted only a few times. This chain connects TRBV4-1 to TRBJ1-3; tentatively, D is TRBD1 (5 bases). This CDR3 region has 15 residues. V lost 4 bases and J 8 bases, leaving 18 bases between the germline ends. Germline V gene lookup returns CDR1 MGHRA and CDR2 YSYEKL. The CDR3 nucleotides are TGCGCCAGCAGCCTCCAGAGCAGGGTTGCGGACACCATATATTTT. It yields the protein CASSLQSRVADTIYF.

This clone was seen ten or more times. V usage is TRBV5-4 and J usage is TRBJ2-1; D perhaps matches TRBD2 (6 bases). In germline, CDR1 is SGHNT, CDR2 YYREEE (reference sequence). Trimming removed 2 bases from V and 6 bases from J, with 18 bases in between. This CDR3 comprises 16 residues. The CDR3 DNA sequence: TGTGCCAGCAGCTTCAGGTTCGGGACTGGGCTCAATGAGCAGTTCTTC. It is translated as CASSFRFGTGLNEQFF.

The J gene is TRBJ1-1, the V gene TRBV5-4; 7 nucleotides agree with TRBD1. Trimming at V came to 4 bases and at J to 3 bases, leaving 12 bases not matched to a gene. The CDR3 covers 16 residues. The V gene's germline CDR1 is SGHNT and CDR2 YYREEE (reference sequence). As DNA, the CDR3 is TGTGCCAGCAGCGCCCTACAGGGGAGGGGGCACACTGAAGCTTTCTTT. Its translation: CASSALQGRGHTEAFF.

J is TRBJ2-2 and V is TRBV14, with 9 bases aligning to TRBD1. This CDR3 is 17 amino acids long. CDR1 and CDR2 from the germline V gene are SGHDN and FVKESK. The ends lost 5 bases at V and 8 bases at J; junction bases unmatched: 15. DNA of the CDR3: TGTGCCAGCAGCTTCGACAGGGGGTCATTCGGACTAGGGGAGCTGTTTTTT. This codes for CASSFDRGSFGLGELFF.

This clone was observed a few times. V is TRBV6-1 and J is TRBJ2-1, with a tentative D call TRBD1 (7 bases). This CDR3 spans 14 amino acids. Germline lookup yields CDR1 MNHNS and CDR2 SASEGT. Trimming stripped 6 bases from V and 9 bases from J, with 18 bases between. The CDR3 region is CASSRSRGDPEQFF. The DNA of the CDR3 is TGTGCCAGCAGCCGAAGCAGGGGGGATCCTGAGCAGTTCTTC.

This clone was recorded a few times. This chain links TRBV6-5 with TRBJ2-1, with 7 bases aligning to TRBD1. Trimming cost V 5 bases and J 8 bases; bases outside gene matches: 12. CDR1 and CDR2 from the germline V gene are MNHEY and SVGAGI. The CDR3 consists of 15 residues. The chain's CDR3 is CASSQTGLGWYEQFF. The CDR3 DNA reads as TGTGCCAGCAGTCAGACAGGGTTGGGGTGGTATGAGCAGTTCTTC.

CDR3 protein: CASSESLRDTEAFF. CDR3 bases: TGTGCCAGCAGTGAAAGCCTCAGGGACACTGAAGCTTTCTTT. The chain recombines TRBV25-1 with TRBJ1-1; the D gene is possibly TRBD1 (5 bases). The germline CDR1 and CDR2 sequences are MGHDK and SYGVNS. The CDR3 extends over 14 amino acids. The germline V and J ends were trimmed by 2 bases and 3 bases, with 10 bases remaining between them.